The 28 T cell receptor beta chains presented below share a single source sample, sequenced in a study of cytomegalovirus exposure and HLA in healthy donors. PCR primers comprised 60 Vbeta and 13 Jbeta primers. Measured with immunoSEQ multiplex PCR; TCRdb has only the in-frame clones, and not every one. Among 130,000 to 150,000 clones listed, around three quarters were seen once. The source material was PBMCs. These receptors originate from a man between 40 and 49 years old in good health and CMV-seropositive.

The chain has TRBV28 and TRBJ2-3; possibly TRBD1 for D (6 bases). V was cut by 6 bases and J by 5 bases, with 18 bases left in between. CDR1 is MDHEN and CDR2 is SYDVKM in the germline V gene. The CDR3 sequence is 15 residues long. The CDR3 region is CASSGATGRRDTQYF. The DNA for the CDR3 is TGTGCCAGCAGCGGGGCTACAGGGAGAAGAGATACGCAGTATTTT.

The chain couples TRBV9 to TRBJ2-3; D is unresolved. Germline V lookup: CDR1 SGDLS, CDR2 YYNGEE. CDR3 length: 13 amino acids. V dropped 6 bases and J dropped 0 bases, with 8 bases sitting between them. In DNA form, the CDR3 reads TGTGCCAGCACCCTGGGCAGCACAGATACGCAGTATTTT. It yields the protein CASTLGSTDTQYF.

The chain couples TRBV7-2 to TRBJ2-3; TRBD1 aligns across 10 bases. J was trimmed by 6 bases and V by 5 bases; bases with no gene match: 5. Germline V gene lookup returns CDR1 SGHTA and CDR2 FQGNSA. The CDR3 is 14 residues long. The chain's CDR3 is CASSGTGARDTQYF. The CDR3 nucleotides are TGTGCCAGCAGCGGGACAGGGGCCCGGGATACGCAGTATTTT.

CDR3 residues: CASSYLRGQGFEKLFF. The CDR3 coding sequence is TGTGCCAGCAGTTACCTCCGGGGACAGGGATTTGAAAAACTGTTTTTT. This chain joins TRBV6-6 and TRBJ1-4; TRBD1 aligns across 9 bases. The CDR3 spans 16 residues. Germline CDR1 is MNHNY and CDR2 is SVGAGI (reference sequence). V shed 2 bases, J shed 7 bases, and the junction held 8 bases outside the gene matches.

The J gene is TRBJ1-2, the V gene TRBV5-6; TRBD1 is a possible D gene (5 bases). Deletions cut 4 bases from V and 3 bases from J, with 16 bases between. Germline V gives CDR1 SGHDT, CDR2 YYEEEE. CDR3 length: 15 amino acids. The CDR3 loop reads CASSGGVRPYYGYTF. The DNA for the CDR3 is TGTGCCAGCAGCGGGGGGGTTCGGCCTTACTATGGCTACACCTTC. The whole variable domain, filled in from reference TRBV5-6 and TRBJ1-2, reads DAGVTQSPTHLIKTRGQQVTLRCSPKSGHDTVSWYQQALGQGPQFIFQYYEEEERQRGNFPDRFSGHQFPNYSSELNVNALLLGDSALYLCASSGGVRPYYGYTFGSGTRLTVV.

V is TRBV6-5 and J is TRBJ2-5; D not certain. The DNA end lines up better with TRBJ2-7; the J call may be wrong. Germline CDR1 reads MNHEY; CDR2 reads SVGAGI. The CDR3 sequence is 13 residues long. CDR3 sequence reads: CASSYSPRSEQYF. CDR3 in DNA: TGTGCCAGCAGTTACTCTCCTCGTTCCGAGCAGTACTTC.

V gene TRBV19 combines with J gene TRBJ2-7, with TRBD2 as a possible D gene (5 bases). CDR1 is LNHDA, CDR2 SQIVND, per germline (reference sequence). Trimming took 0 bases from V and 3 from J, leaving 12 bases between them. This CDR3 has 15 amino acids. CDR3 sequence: CASSIDRDLVYEQYF. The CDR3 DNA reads TGTGCCAGTAGTATAGACCGGGATCTAGTCTACGAGCAGTACTTC. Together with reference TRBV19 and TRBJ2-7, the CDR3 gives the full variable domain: DGGITQSPKYLFRKEGQNVTLSCEQNLNHDAMYWYRQDPGQGLRLIYYSQIVNDFQKGDIAEGYSVSREKKESFPLTVTSAQKNPTAFYLCASSIDRDLVYEQYFGPGTRLTVT.

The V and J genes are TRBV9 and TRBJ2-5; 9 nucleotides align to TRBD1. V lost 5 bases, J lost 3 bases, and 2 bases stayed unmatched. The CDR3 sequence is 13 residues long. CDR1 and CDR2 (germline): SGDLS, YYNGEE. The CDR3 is CASSGQGKETQYF. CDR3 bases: TGTGCCAGCAGTGGACAGGGGAAAGAGACCCAGTACTTC.

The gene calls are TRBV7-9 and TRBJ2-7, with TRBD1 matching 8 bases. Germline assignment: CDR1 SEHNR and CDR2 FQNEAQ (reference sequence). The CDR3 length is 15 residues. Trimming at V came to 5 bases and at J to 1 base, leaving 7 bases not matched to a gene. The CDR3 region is CASSPRGLTSYEQYF. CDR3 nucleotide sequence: TGTGCCAGCAGCCCCAGGGGGCTTACATCCTACGAGCAGTACTTC. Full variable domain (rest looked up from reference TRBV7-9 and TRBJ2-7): DTGVSQNPRHKITKRGQNVTFRCDPISEHNRLYWYRQTLGQGPEFLTYFQNEAQLEKSRLLSDRFSAERPKGSFSTLEIQRTEQGDSAMYLCASSPRGLTSYEQYFGPGTRLTVT.

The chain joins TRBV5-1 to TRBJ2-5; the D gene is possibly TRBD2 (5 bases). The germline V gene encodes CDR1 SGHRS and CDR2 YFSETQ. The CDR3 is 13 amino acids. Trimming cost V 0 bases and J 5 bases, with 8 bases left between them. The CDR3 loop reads CASSLGGRETQYF. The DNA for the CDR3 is TGCGCCAGCAGCTTGGGAGGGCGCGAGACCCAGTACTTC.

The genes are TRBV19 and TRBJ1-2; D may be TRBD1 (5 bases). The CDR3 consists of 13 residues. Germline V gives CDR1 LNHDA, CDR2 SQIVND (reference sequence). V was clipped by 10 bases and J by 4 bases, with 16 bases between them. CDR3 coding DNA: TGTGCCACCGCGGGACGGGAAAGCTATGGCTACACCTTC. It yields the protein CATAGRESYGYTF.

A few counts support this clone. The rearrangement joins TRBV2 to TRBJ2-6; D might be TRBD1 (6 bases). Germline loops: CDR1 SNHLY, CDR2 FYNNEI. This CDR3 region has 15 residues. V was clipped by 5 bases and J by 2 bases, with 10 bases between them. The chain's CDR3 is CASSQNRAGANVLTF. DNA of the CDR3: TGTGCCAGCAGTCAAAACAGGGCTGGGGCCAACGTCCTGACTTTC. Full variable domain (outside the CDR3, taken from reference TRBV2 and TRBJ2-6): EPEVTQTPSHQVTQMGQEVILRCVPISNHLYFYWYRQILGQKVEFLVSFYNNEISEKSEIFDDQFSVERPDGSNFTLKIRSTKLEDSAMYFCASSQNRAGANVLTFGAGSRLTVL.

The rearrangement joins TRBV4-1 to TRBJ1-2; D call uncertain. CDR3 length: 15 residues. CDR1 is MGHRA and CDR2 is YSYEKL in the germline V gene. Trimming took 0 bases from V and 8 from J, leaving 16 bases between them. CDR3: CASSQDGSASGGYTF. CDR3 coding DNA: TGCGCCAGCAGCCAAGATGGGAGTGCGAGTGGGGGCTACACCTTC.

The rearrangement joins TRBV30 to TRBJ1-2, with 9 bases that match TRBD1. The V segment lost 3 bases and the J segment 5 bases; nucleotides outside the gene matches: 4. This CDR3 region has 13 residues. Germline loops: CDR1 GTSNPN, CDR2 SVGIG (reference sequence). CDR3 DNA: TGTGCCTGGAGAACAGGGGGCGCTTATGGCTACACCTTC. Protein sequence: CAWRTGGAYGYTF.

The CDR3 loop reads CASSPIRTGGAFF. CDR3 in DNA: TGTGCCAGCAGCCCGATCCGGACAGGGGGAGCTTTCTTT. V and J are TRBV11-2 and TRBJ1-1, with 10 bases fitting TRBD1. The CDR3 consists of 13 residues. CDR1 and CDR2 from the germline V gene are SGHAT and FQNNGV. V trimming: 5 bases; J trimming: 10 bases; junction bases outside the gene matches: 7.

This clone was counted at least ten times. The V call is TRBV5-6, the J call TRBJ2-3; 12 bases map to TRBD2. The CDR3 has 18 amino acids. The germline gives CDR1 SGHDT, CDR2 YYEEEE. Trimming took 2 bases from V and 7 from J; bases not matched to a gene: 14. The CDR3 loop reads CASSFRASGGARFNTQYF. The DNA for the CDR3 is TGTGCCAGCAGCTTTCGTGCTAGCGGGGGGGCCCGATTTAATACGCAGTATTTT.

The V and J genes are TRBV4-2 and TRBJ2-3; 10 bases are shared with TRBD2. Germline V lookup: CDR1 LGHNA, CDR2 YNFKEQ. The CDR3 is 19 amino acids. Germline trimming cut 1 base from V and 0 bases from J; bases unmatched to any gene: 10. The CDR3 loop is CASSQASGGAPLSTDTQYF. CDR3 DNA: TGTGCCAGCAGCCAAGCCAGCGGGGGGGCCCCACTCAGCACAGATACGCAGTATTTT.

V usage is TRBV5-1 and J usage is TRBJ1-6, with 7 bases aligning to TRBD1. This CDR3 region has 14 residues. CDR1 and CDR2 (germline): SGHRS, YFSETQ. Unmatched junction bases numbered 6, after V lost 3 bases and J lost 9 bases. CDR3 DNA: TGCGCCAGCAGCTCGGACAGGAGTGGTTCACCCCTCCACTTT. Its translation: CASSSDRSGSPLHF.

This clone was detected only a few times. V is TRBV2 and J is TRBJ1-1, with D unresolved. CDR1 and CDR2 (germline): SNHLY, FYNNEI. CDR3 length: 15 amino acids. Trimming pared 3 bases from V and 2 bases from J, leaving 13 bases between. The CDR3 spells CASSDPREPNTEAFF. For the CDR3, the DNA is TGTGCCAGCAGTGATCCAAGGGAGCCAAACACTGAAGCTTTCTTT.

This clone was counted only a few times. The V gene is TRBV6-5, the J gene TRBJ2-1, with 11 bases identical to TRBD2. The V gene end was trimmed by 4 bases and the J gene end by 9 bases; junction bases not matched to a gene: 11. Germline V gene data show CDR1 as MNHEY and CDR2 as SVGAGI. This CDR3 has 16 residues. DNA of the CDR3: TGTGCCAGCAGTTCCCTAGCGGGGGGCCCTACAAGTGAGCAGTTCTTC. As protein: CASSSLAGGPTSEQFF.

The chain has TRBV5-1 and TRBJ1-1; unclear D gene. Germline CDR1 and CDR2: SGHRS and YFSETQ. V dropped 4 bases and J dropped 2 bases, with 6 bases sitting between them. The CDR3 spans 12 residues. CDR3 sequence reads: CASSNSNTEAFF. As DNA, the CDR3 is TGCGCCAGCAGCAACAGCAACACTGAAGCTTTCTTT.

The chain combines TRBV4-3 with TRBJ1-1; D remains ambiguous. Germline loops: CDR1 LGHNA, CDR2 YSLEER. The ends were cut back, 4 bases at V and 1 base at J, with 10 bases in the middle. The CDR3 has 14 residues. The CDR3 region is CASSLAGRNTEAFF. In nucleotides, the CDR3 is TGCGCCAGCAGCCTCGCGGGGAGGAACACTGAAGCTTTCTTT.

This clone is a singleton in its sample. CDR3 DNA: TGTGCCAGCAGCATCCCGACAGGGTTCGGTGAAAAACTGTTTTTT. This translates into CASSIPTGFGEKLFF. The chain uses TRBV7-2 and TRBJ1-4, with 7 positions matching TRBD1. The CDR3 totals 15 residues. Germline lookup yields CDR1 SGHTA and CDR2 FQGNSA. With V trimmed by 5 bases and J by 7 bases, 10 bases remained unmatched.

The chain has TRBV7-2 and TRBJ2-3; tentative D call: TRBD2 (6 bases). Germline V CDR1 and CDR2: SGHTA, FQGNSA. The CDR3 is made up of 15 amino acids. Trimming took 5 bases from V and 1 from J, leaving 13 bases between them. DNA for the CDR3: TGTGCCAGCAGCCCCCAGACTAGGGGCACAGATACGCAGTATTTT. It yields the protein CASSPQTRGTDTQYF.

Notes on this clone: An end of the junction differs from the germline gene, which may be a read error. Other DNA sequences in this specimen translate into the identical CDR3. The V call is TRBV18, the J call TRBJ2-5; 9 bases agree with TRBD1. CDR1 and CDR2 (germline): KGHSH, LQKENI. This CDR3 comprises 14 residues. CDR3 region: CASSPQTGGETQYF. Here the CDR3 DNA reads TGTGCCAGCTCCCCACAGACAGGGGGGGAGACCCAGTACTTC. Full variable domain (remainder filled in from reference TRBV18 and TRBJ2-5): NAGVMQNPRHLVRRRGQEARLRCSPMKGHSHVYWYRQLPEEGLKFMVYLQKENIIDESGMPKERFSAEFPKEGPSILRIQQVVRGDSAAYFCASSPQTGGETQYFGPGTRLLVL.

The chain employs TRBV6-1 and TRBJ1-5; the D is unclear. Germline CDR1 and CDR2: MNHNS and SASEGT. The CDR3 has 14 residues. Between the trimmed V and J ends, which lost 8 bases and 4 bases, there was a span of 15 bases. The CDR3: CASRQVSRNQPQHF. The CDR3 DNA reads TGTGCCAGCCGCCAGGTCTCAAGGAATCAGCCCCAGCATTTT.

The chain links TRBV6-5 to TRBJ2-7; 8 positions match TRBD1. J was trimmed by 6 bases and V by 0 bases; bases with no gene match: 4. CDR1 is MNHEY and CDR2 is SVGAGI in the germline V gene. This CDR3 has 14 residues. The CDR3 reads CASSYSDRVSEQYF. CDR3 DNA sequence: TGTGCCAGCAGTTACTCGGACAGGGTGAGCGAGCAGTACTTC.

CDR3 DNA sequence: TGTGCCAGCAGTTCCTCGGGACAGGGATTAGTGCTGTTTTTT. Protein: CASSSSGQGLVLFF. The V gene is TRBV28, the J gene TRBJ2-2; the match to TRBD1 covers 9 bases. Germline-derived CDR1 and CDR2 are MDHEN and SYDVKM. CDR3 length: 14 amino acids. After removal of 4 bases from V and 13 bases from J, the junction contained 10 bases not matched to a gene.